The present T cell receptor beta chain was sequenced within a study of blood T cells in healthy people across ages (dated by TCRdb to about 2015). Looking at the study overall: In model experiments, template switching captured about one uniquely barcoded TCR beta cDNA molecule for every two T cells. To avoid experimental bias, donors of different ages were distributed randomly across sequencing lanes. The donors were divided into four age groups: young (average roughly 15 years), middle-aged (approximately 42), aged (around 67) and long-lived (around 87). Two additional independent replicas of 1 million unique cDNA reads from the same blood draw were analyzed for two donors (one aged 18 to 30 and one aged 80 or older). To track age-related changes in TCR beta repertoire diversity, the study relied on deep sequencing normalized with unique cDNA molecular identifiers. Broader findings and caveats from the paper: The long-lived group showed more naive CD4+ T cells, fewer expanded clones and increased TCR diversity than the aged group, suggesting age selection. There was a strong correlation between observed TCR beta diversity and the percentage of naive T cells measured by flow cytometry. Observed TCR beta diversity per million T cells fell roughly linearly with age, and a significant reduction was already apparent by age around 40. Bulk unsorted PBMC profiling prevented conclusive comparison of naive and antigen-experienced compartments. Because the CMV infection status of the donors was unknown, age-related changes in expanded clonotypes may potentially have been confounded. Estimates of total diversity from one million sequenced T cells were regarded as lower bounds and underestimates.

With regard to this clonotype: The antigen it recognizes is unknown. Qualities for individual bases were not recorded, and no much larger clone is one base off.

The library was produced with 5' RACE. Sequencing was performed on an Illumina HiSeq 2500. A second PCR of about 7 to 12 cycles was performed with a sample-barcoded 5' primer and a J-beta primer mix. A template-switch 5' adaptor carrying 12 random nucleotides introduced a unique molecular identifier onto each TCR beta cDNA molecule. Each sample yielded at least 3 million CDR3-containing paired-end reads. The Mint cDNA synthesis kit, primed by a TRBC-specific oligonucleotide, was used to synthesize first-strand cDNA from all RNA. Following uracil-DNA glycosylase treatment, a first 18-cycle PCR with universal primers M1SS and BC2_uni_R was performed on all cDNA. On the authors' methods: Each sample was normalized by randomly selecting 1 million high-quality reads, each carrying a distinct molecular identifier. Reads sharing molecular identifiers were discarded rather than binned into consensus sequences. MiTCR, with a Q25 quality threshold and the strictest error-elimination algorithm, was used for CDR3 identification, clonotype clustering and error correction. Lower-bound total TCR beta diversity was estimated with a nonparametric unseen species model using Euler transformation. In-frame beta chains were kept once TCRdb had trimmed the public reads at Q25 with fastp and called clones with MiXCR. Every distinct CDR3 protein forms one entry, paired with its most common genes and DNA. The V and J calls and clone size are TCRdb's, not the authors'. A total of around 800,000 distinct CDR3 sequences appear in this sample, around 42% of them only once. The ten largest clones take up under 20% of the sample.

Donors were a few dozen systemically healthy Caucasian individuals from Russia aged roughly 6 to 100 years. Each donor gave around 9.8 milliliters of peripheral blood, collected into EDTA-treated Vacutainer tubes. Ficoll-Paque density-gradient centrifugation was used to isolate PBMCs, with at least 7 million per sample. Trizol reagent was used to extract total RNA from PBMCs, with at least 6 micrograms per sample. For every donor, an aliquot of PBMCs went through flow cytometry to measure the percentages of naive CD45RAhigh/CD27high T cells. CDR1 and CDR2, per the germline V gene, are MGHDK and SYGVNS. The V end gives up 8 bases and the J end 0 bases, leaving 9 bases in the junction not matched to a gene. CDR3 length: 16 amino acids, cysteine to phenylalanine. The only DNA kept is the CDR3, 48 bases in frame from the first base.

The chain was built from TRBV25-1 and TRBJ2-1; TRBD2 matches 8 bases in the middle. This TCR was recovered from a man aged 60 to 69 in good health. The sample consisted of blood. The CDR3 region: CASGTSGIISYNEQFF. The nucleotide sequence reads TGTGCCAGCGGGACTAGTGGGATTATCTCCTACAATGAGCAGTTCTTC.